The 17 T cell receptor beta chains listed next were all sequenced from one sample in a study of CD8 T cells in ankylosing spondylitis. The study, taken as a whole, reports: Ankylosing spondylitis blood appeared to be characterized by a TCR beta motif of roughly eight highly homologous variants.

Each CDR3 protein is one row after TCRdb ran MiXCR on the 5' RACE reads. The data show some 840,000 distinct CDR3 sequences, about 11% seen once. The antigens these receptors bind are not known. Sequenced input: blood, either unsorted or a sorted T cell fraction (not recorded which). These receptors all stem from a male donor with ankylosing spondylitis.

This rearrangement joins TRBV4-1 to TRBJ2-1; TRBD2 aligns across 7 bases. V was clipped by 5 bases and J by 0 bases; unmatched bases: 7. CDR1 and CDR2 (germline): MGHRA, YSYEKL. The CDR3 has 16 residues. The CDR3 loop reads CASSRSGISSYNEQFF. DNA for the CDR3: TGCGCCAGCAGCAGAAGCGGGATCAGCTCCTACAATGAGCAGTTCTTC.

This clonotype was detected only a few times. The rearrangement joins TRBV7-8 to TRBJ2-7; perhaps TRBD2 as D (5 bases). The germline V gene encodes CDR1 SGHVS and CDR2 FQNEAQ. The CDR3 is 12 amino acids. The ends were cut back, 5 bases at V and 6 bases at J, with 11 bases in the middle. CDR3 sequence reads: CASSGEGSEQYF. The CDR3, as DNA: TGTGCCAGCAGCGGTGAGGGATCCGAGCAGTACTTC.

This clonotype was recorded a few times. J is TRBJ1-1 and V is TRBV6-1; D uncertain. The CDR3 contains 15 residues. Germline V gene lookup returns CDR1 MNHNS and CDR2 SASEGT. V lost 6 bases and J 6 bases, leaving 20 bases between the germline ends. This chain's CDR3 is CASRQSLGVNPEAFF. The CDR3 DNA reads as TGTGCCAGCAGGCAATCCTTGGGAGTGAATCCTGAAGCTTTCTTT.

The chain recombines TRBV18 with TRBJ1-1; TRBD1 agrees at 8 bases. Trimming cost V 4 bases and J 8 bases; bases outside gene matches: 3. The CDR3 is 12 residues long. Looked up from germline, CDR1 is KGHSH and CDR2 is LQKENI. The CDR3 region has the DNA TGTGCCAGCTCACAGCGACAGGGGGAAGCTTTCTTT. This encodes CASSQRQGEAFF.

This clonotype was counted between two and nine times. The CDR3 reads CASSLATGRANEKLFF. CDR3 DNA sequence: TGTGCCAGCAGCTTAGCGACAGGGAGGGCTAATGAAAAACTGTTTTTT. V and J are TRBV7-2 and TRBJ1-4, with 7 bases that match TRBD1. V trimming: 0 bases; J trimming: 3 bases; junction bases outside the gene matches: 4. The CDR3 runs 16 residues. Germline CDR1 SGHTA, CDR2 FQGNSA.

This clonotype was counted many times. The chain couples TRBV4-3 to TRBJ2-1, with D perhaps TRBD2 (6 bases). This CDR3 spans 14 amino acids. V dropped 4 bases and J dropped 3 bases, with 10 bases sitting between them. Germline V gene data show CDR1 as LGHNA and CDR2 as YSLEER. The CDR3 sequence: CASSPEGHYNEQFF. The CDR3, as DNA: TGCGCCAGCAGCCCGGAGGGGCACTACAATGAGCAGTTCTTC.

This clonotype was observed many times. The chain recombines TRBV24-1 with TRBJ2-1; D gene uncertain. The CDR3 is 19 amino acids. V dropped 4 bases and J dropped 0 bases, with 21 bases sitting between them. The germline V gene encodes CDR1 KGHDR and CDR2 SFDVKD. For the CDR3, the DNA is TGTGCCACCAGTGACCCCACCCCCGCGGCGGTCGGCTCCTACAATGAGCAGTTCTTC. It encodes CATSDPTPAAVGSYNEQFF.

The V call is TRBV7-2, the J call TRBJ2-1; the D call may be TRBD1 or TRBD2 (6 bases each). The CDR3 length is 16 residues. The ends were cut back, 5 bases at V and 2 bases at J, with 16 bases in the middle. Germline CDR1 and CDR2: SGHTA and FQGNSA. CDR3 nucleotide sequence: TGTGCCAGCAGCCAAAGGGGGACTGGGACCTACAATGAGCAGTTCTTC. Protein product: CASSQRGTGTYNEQFF. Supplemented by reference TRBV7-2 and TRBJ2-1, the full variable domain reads GAGVSQSPSNKVTEKGKDVELRCDPISGHTALYWYRQSLGQGLEFLIYFQGNSAPDKSGLPSDRFSAERTGGSVSTLTIQRTQQEDSAVYLCASSQRGTGTYNEQFFGPGTRLTVL.

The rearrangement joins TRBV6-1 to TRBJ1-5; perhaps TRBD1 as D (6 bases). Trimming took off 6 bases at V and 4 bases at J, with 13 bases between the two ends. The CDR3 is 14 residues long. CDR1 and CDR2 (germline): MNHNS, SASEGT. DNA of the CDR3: TGTGCCAGCAGCCTGGACAGTAGGAATCAGCCCCAGCATTTT. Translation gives CASSLDSRNQPQHF.

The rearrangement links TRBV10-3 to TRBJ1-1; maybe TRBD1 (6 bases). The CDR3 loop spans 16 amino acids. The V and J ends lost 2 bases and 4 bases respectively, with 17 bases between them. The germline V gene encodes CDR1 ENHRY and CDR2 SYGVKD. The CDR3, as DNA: TGTGCCATCAGTGAGCTTTTGGGGGCCTGGGCCACTGAAGCTTTCTTT. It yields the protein CAISELLGAWATEAFF.

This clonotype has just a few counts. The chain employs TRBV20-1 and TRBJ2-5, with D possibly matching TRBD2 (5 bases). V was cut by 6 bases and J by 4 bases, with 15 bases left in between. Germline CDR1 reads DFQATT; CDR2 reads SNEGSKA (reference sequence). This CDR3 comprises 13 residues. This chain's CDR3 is CSAARVGRETQYF. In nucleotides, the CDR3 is TGCAGTGCGGCGAGAGTTGGGAGAGAGACCCAGTACTTC.

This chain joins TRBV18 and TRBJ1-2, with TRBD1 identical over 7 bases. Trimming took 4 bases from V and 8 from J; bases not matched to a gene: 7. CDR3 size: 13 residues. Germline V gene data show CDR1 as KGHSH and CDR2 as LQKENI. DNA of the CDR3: TGTGCCAGCTCACAAAGGACAGGCGGCGGCTACACCTTC. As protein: CASSQRTGGGYTF.

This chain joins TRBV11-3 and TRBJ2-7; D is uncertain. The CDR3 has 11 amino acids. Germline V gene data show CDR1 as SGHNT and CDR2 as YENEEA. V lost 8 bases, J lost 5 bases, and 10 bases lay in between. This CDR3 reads CASGERDEQYF. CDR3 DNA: TGTGCCAGCGGAGAACGCGACGAGCAGTACTTC.

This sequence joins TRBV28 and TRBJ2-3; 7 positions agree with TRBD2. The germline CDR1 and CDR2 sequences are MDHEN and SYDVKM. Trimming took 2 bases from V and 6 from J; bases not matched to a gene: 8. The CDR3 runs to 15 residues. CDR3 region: CASSLIGRQGDTQYF. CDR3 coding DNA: TGTGCCAGCAGTTTAATCGGGAGGCAAGGGGATACGCAGTATTTT.

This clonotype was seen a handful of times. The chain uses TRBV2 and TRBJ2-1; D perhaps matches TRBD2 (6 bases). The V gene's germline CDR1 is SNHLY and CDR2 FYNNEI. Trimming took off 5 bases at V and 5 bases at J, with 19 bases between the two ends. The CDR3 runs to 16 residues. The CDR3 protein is CASSPTSIRVHNEQFF. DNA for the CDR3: TGTGCCAGCAGTCCTACTAGCATTCGGGTTCACAATGAGCAGTTCTTC. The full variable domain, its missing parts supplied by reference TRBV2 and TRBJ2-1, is EPEVTQTPSHQVTQMGQEVILRCVPISNHLYFYWYRQILGQKVEFLVSFYNNEISEKSEIFDDQFSVERPDGSNFTLKIRSTKLEDSAMYFCASSPTSIRVHNEQFFGPGTRLTVL.

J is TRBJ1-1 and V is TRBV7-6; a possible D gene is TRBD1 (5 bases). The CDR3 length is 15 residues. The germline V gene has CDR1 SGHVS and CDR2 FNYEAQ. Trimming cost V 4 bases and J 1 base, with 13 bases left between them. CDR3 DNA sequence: TGTGCCAGCAGCTCTGGGGGTTTTCAGAACACTGAAGCTTTCTTT. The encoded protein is CASSSGGFQNTEAFF.

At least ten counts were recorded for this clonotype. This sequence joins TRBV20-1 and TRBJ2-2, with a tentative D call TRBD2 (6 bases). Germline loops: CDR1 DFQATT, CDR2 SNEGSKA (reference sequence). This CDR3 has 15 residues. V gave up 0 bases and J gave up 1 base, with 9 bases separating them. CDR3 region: CSARDGGLNTGELFF. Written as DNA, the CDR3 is TGCAGTGCTAGAGATGGGGGGTTGAACACCGGGGAGCTGTTTTTT.